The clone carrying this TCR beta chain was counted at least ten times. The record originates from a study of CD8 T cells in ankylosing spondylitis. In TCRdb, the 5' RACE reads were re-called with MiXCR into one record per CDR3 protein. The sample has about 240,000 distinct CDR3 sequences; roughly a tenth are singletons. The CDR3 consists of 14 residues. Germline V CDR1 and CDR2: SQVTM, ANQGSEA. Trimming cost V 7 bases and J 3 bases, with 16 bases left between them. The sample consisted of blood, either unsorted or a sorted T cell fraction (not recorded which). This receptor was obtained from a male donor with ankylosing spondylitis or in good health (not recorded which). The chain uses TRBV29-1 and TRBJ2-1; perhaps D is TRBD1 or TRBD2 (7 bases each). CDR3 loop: CSAGGGRGYNEQFF. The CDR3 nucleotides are TGCAGCGCAGGGGGGGGCAGGGGCTACAATGAGCAGTTCTTC.